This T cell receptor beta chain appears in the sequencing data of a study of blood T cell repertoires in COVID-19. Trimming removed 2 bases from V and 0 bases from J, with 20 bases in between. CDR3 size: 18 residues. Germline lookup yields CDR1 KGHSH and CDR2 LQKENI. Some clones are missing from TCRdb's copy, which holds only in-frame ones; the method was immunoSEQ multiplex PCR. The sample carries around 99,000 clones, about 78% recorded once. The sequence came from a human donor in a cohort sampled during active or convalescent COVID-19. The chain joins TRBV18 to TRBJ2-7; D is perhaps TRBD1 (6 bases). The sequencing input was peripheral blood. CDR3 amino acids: CASSPNLGRTGHSYEQYF. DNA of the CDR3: TGTGCCAGCTCACCAAATTTAGGACGTACAGGGCACTCCTACGAGCAGTACTTC.